The 31 T cell receptor beta chains in this list originate from one sample, sequenced in a study of cytomegalovirus exposure and HLA in healthy donors. PCR involved 60 Vbeta and 13 Jbeta primers. Assay: immunoSEQ multiplex PCR; the TCRdb copy retains only in-frame clones and omits some. Among 150,000 to 200,000 clones listed, 65% to 70% were seen once. The sample comprised PBMCs. The receptor set was obtained from a woman between 18 and 30 years old in good health and CMV-seropositive.

This clone was seen only a few times. The gene calls are TRBV7-2 and TRBJ2-1, with D perhaps matching TRBD1 (5 bases). Trimming removed 6 bases at V and 1 base at J, with 16 bases between. The CDR3 covers 16 residues. CDR1 SGHTA and CDR2 FQGNSA come from the germline V gene. The DNA of the CDR3 is TGTGCCAGCAGGCCCGCATTTGGGGCATCCTACAATGAGCAGTTCTTC. Protein sequence: CASRPAFGASYNEQFF.

J is TRBJ2-4 and V is TRBV5-1, with TRBD2 as a possible D gene (6 bases). The CDR3 is 15 residues long. V was trimmed by 4 bases and J by 0 bases, leaving 11 bases between them. CDR1 and CDR2 from the germline V gene are SGHRS and YFSETQ. This chain's CDR3 is CASSGDSLAKNIQYF. CDR3 in DNA: TGCGCCAGCAGCGGGGACTCCCTAGCCAAAAACATTCAGTACTTC.

The rearrangement uses TRBV4-1 and TRBJ2-1; TRBD2 agrees at 8 bases. The germline V gene encodes CDR1 MGHRA and CDR2 YSYEKL. After removal of 0 bases from V and 4 bases from J, the junction contained 14 bases not matched to a gene. CDR3 length: 19 amino acids. This chain's CDR3 is CASSQDLWTSSFSYNEQFF. Here the CDR3 DNA reads TGCGCCAGCAGCCAAGATTTATGGACTAGCAGTTTTTCATACAATGAGCAGTTCTTC.

The V call is TRBV5-6, the J call TRBJ1-2; 9 bases match TRBD1. The trim removed 0 bases at V and 12 bases at J, leaving 6 bases unmatched. The CDR3 has 13 residues. The germline gives CDR1 SGHDT, CDR2 YYEEEE. CDR3 loop: CASSLEGQGRDTF. CDR3 nucleotides: TGTGCCAGCAGCTTGGAGGGACAGGGTAGGGACACCTTC.

V and J are TRBV19 and TRBJ2-1; no firm D call. Germline V gives CDR1 LNHDA, CDR2 SQIVND (reference sequence). The V end was cut by 1 base, the J end by 5 bases, with 6 bases between. The CDR3 extends over 13 amino acids. Written as DNA, the CDR3 is TGTGCCAGTAGTATAGCCCACAACAATGAGCAGTTCTTC. It codes for CASSIAHNNEQFF.

V is TRBV5-1 and J is TRBJ1-1; 7 bases are shared with TRBD1. CDR1 and CDR2 (germline): SGHRS, YFSETQ. The J segment lost 4 bases and the V segment lost 2 bases, leaving 8 bases of the junction unmatched. The CDR3 spans 15 residues. CDR3 DNA sequence: TGCGCCAGCAGCTTTGGACAGGCCAAAAGCACTGAAGCTTTCTTT. Translating gives CASSFGQAKSTEAFF.

The J gene is TRBJ2-1, the V gene TRBV27; tentative D call: TRBD1 (6 bases). The CDR3 runs 15 residues. Deletions cut 6 bases from V and 5 bases from J, with 17 bases between. From germline, CDR1 is MNHEY and CDR2 SMNVEV (reference sequence). The CDR3, as DNA: TGTGCCAGCAGATTTGGGGGCGGGTATAACAATGAGCAGTTCTTC. The encoded protein is CASRFGGGYNNEQFF.

This rearrangement joins TRBV10-3 to TRBJ2-7; 8 bases are a match to TRBD2. Germline V lookup: CDR1 ENHRY, CDR2 SYGVKD. This CDR3 has 14 amino acids. The ends lost 0 bases at V and 12 bases at J; junction bases unmatched: 10. Written as DNA, the CDR3 is TGTGCCATCAGTGAGTCCGCGGGGGGCCCGGAGGGGTACTTC. It translates to CAISESAGGPEGYF.

The chain recombines TRBV7-9 with TRBJ1-3, with 7 positions matching TRBD1. The CDR3 has 17 amino acids. Germline trimming cut 5 bases from V and 1 base from J; bases unmatched to any gene: 11. Germline CDR1 SEHNR, CDR2 FQNEAQ (reference sequence). DNA of the CDR3: TGTGCCAGCAGCGCCCATCCGGGACAGACTTCTGGAAACACCATATATTTT. Residues: CASSAHPGQTSGNTIYF.

The chain uses TRBV19 and TRBJ2-2; TRBD1 agrees at 8 bases. CDR3 length equals 15 residues. Trimming at V came to 2 bases and at J to 8 bases, leaving 7 bases not matched to a gene. Germline assignment: CDR1 LNHDA and CDR2 SQIVND (reference sequence). For the CDR3, the DNA is TGTGCCAGTAGTATATCGGCAGGGGGCTCTGGGGAGCTGTTTTTT. Translation gives CASSISAGGSGELFF.

The rearrangement uses TRBV29-1 and TRBJ2-5; 12 bases agree with TRBD1. Germline loops: CDR1 SQVTM, CDR2 ANQGSEA. This CDR3 comprises 14 residues. With 4 bases clipped from V and 11 bases from J, the junction kept 11 bases outside the gene matches. Written as DNA, the CDR3 is TGCAGCGTTGGTAAGGGACAGGGGGCACGGGAGCAGTACTTC. It translates to CSVGKGQGAREQYF.

This clone appeared a single time. V usage is TRBV6-6 and J usage is TRBJ1-5; D not resolved. In germline, CDR1 is MNHNY, CDR2 SVGAGI (reference sequence). The CDR3 is 15 amino acids. Trimming took 5 bases from V and 1 from J, leaving 12 bases between them. CDR3 sequence: CASSIRHRSNQPQHF. The CDR3 nucleotides read TGTGCCAGCAGTATCCGTCACCGGAGCAATCAGCCCCAGCATTTT.

The chain carries TRBV14 and TRBJ1-1; tentative D call: TRBD1 (6 bases). In germline, CDR1 is SGHDN, CDR2 FVKESK. V lost 5 bases to trimming and J lost 11 bases, with 18 bases between them. The CDR3 loop spans 13 amino acids. CDR3 loop: CASSFEGGVGAFF. The DNA for the CDR3 is TGTGCCAGCAGCTTCGAGGGGGGGGTAGGGGCTTTCTTT. The complete variable domain, with remaining parts taken from reference TRBV14 and TRBJ1-1, reads EAGVTQFPSHSVIEKGQTVTLRCDPISGHDNLYWYRRVMGKEIKFLLHFVKESKQDESGMPNNRFLAERTGGTYSTLKVQPAELEDSGVYFCASSFEGGVGAFFGQGTRLTVV.

The chain couples TRBV11-2 to TRBJ2-1, with TRBD2 matching over 13 bases. The trim removed 5 bases at V and 8 bases at J, leaving 12 bases unmatched. Germline V gene sequence: CDR1 SGHAT, CDR2 FQNNGV. The CDR3 sequence is 17 residues long. The CDR3 DNA reads TGTGCCAGCAGCGTACTAGCGGGGGGGCTACAGGTCTATGAGCAGTTCTTC. This codes for CASSVLAGGLQVYEQFF. The whole variable domain, remainder taken from reference TRBV11-2 and TRBJ2-1, is EAGVAQSPRYKIIEKRQSVAFWCNPISGHATLYWYQQILGQGPKLLIQFQNNGVVDDSQLPKDRFSAERLKGVDSTLKIQPAKLEDSAVYLCASSVLAGGLQVYEQFFGPGTRLTVL.

The gene calls are TRBV18 and TRBJ1-2, with D unclear. V was clipped by 5 bases and J by 6 bases, with 19 bases between them. The V gene's germline CDR1 is KGHSH and CDR2 LQKENI. The CDR3 totals 15 residues. CDR3 residues: CASSTSLPGFDGYTF. CDR3 sequence (DNA): TGTGCCAGCTCAACTAGCCTTCCTGGTTTCGATGGCTACACCTTC. The whole variable domain, remainder taken from reference TRBV18 and TRBJ1-2, is NAGVMQNPRHLVRRRGQEARLRCSPMKGHSHVYWYRQLPEEGLKFMVYLQKENIIDESGMPKERFSAEFPKEGPSILRIQQVVRGDSAAYFCASSTSLPGFDGYTFGSGTRLTVV.

In the case of this clone: An end of the junction differs from the germline gene, which may be a read error. V and J are TRBV7-7 and TRBJ2-6; TRBD2 matches at 7 bases. There are 17 residues in the CDR3. Looked up from germline, CDR1 is SSHAT and CDR2 is FNYEAQ (reference sequence). The CDR3: CASSLIAGDSGANVLTF. The CDR3 DNA sequence: TGTGCTAGCAGCTTAATCGCGGGAGACTCTGGGGCCAACGTCCTGACTTTC.

The rearrangement links TRBV4-1 to TRBJ2-7; 9 bases are a match to TRBD1. CDR1 is MGHRA and CDR2 is YSYEKL in the germline V gene. V lost 4 bases and J lost 3; bases outside the gene matches: 7. The CDR3 totals 15 residues. The CDR3 DNA reads TGCGCCAGCAGCCGAGACAGGGGGTATCTCTACGAGCAGTACTTC. Its translation is CASSRDRGYLYEQYF.

The chain uses TRBV9 and TRBJ2-1, with 9 bases aligning to TRBD2. This CDR3 region has 18 residues. The J segment lost 5 bases and the V segment lost 2 bases, leaving 14 bases of the junction unmatched. The germline V gene encodes CDR1 SGDLS and CDR2 YYNGEE. The CDR3 nucleotides read TGTGCCAGCAGCGTCGGTGGCGGGGGGGCCGCGGGAGACAATGAGCAGTTCTTC. Its translation is CASSVGGGGAAGDNEQFF.

The genes are TRBV4-1 and TRBJ1-3; D may be TRBD1 (5 bases). The CDR3 is 16 residues long. V was shortened by 2 bases and J by 0 bases, with 11 bases between the two germline ends. CDR1 and CDR2 (germline): MGHRA, YSYEKL. CDR3 in DNA: TGCGCCAGCAGCCAATCACAGGCCCTCTCTGGAAACACCATATATTTT. Its protein product is CASSQSQALSGNTIYF.

The chain employs TRBV7-2 and TRBJ2-1; D is unclear. Germline loops: CDR1 SGHTA, CDR2 FQGNSA. This CDR3 region has 19 residues. V was pared by 0 bases and J by 4 bases, with 22 bases between. The CDR3 DNA is TGTGCCAGCAGCTTAGCGCCGATCAGCAATCCCTCAGGATACAATGAGCAGTTCTTC. This encodes CASSLAPISNPSGYNEQFF.

The chain employs TRBV2 and TRBJ2-5; D gene uncertain. V lost 7 bases to trimming and J lost 7 bases, with 19 bases between them. Germline CDR1 and CDR2: SNHLY and FYNNEI. The CDR3 is made up of 14 amino acids. The CDR3 loop reads CASTRYASIGTQYF. In DNA form, the CDR3 reads TGTGCCAGCACCAGATACGCTAGTATCGGGACCCAGTACTTC.

J is TRBJ2-3 and V is TRBV6-5, with D tentatively TRBD2 (6 bases). There are 12 residues in the CDR3. V was cut by 3 bases and J by 11 bases, with 12 bases left in between. Germline lookup yields CDR1 MNHEY and CDR2 SVGAGI. The CDR3 region is CASSYDMGGQYF. CDR3 sequence (DNA): TGTGCCAGCAGTTATGACATGGGAGGGCAGTATTTT.

The J gene is TRBJ1-1, the V gene TRBV11-2; D gene uncertain. Deletions cut 3 bases from V and 11 bases from J, with 16 bases between. CDR1 and CDR2 from the germline V gene are SGHAT and FQNNGV. CDR3 length equals 13 residues. CDR3 nucleotides: TGTGCCAGCAGCTTTACGGGCGGGGAATTTGCTTTCTTT. Residues: CASSFTGGEFAFF.

This chain links TRBV15 with TRBJ2-2; D remains unclear. Per the germline V gene, CDR1 is LNHNV and CDR2 is YYDKDF (reference sequence). The CDR3 length is 17 residues. V gave up 3 bases and J gave up 2 bases, with 16 bases separating them. In nucleotides, the CDR3 is TGTGCCACCAGCAGTGATTTTGGCAGGCCCAACACCGGGGAGCTGTTTTTT. Translation gives CATSSDFGRPNTGELFF.

This clone was seen just once. The chain couples TRBV6-6 to TRBJ1-1; D might be TRBD1 (5 bases). Germline CDR1 reads MNHNY; CDR2 reads SVGAGI (reference sequence). This CDR3 has 11 amino acids. CDR3 in amino acids: CAATGPTVAFF. The CDR3, as DNA: TGTGCAGCAACAGGCCCCACGGTAGCTTTCTTT.

This sequence joins TRBV2 and TRBJ2-5, with D possibly being TRBD1 (5 bases). This CDR3 spans 13 amino acids. Germline loops: CDR1 SNHLY, CDR2 FYNNEI. Between the trimmed V and J ends, which lost 10 bases and 2 bases, there was a span of 14 bases. The CDR3 nucleotides read TGTGCCACCTCCCCCAGGGTACAAGAGACCCAGTACTTC. Amino acid sequence: CATSPRVQETQYF.

There are a few counts of this clone. The chain employs TRBV6-1 and TRBJ2-4, with 7 bases fitting TRBD1. Trimming cost V 0 bases and J 2 bases; bases outside gene matches: 1. CDR1 and CDR2 (germline): MNHNS, SASEGT. The CDR3 totals 15 residues. The CDR3 nucleotides read TGTGCCAGCAGTGAAGCCAGGGGGACCAAAAACATTCAGTACTTC. Its protein product is CASSEARGTKNIQYF.

V and J are TRBV27 and TRBJ2-2; D is unresolved. The CDR3 is 15 amino acids. CDR1 is MNHEY and CDR2 is SMNVEV in the germline V gene (reference sequence). The germline V and J ends were trimmed by 4 bases and 5 bases, with 14 bases remaining between them. The CDR3 loop reads CASSSLPLPTGELFF. The CDR3 coding sequence is TGTGCCAGCAGTTCCCTACCCCTCCCAACCGGGGAGCTGTTTTTT.

The rearrangement joins TRBV7-9 to TRBJ2-1; the match to TRBD1 covers 8 bases. Germline CDR1 SEHNR, CDR2 FQNEAQ (reference sequence). The CDR3 extends over 16 amino acids. Trimming at V came to 3 bases and at J to 3 bases, leaving 7 bases not matched to a gene. The CDR3 protein is CASSFRLGTGYNEQFF. For the CDR3, the DNA is TGTGCCAGCAGCTTTCGGCTAGGGACAGGCTACAATGAGCAGTTCTTC.

The chain uses TRBV6-6 and TRBJ1-1, with D unresolved. V lost 4 bases, J lost 5 bases, and 11 bases lay in between. The CDR3 is 13 amino acids. Germline values: CDR1 MNHNY, CDR2 SVGAGI (reference sequence). CDR3 sequence: CASSSPRETEAFF. CDR3 DNA sequence: TGTGCCAGCAGTTCCCCCCGGGAAACTGAAGCTTTCTTT.

On this clone: In the same sample, other DNA sequences code for this CDR3. This chain connects TRBV6-1 to TRBJ1-2; TRBD1 matches at 10 bases. CDR1 MNHNS and CDR2 SASEGT come from the germline V gene. J gave up 5 bases and V 4 bases, and 13 bases lay outside the gene matches. This CDR3 has 17 residues. CDR3 coding DNA: TGTGCCAGCAGTGCCCTACAATATCGGACAGGGGGTTATGGCTACACCTTC. It translates to CASSALQYRTGGYGYTF.